Listed below are T cell receptor beta chains from one sample, sequenced in a study of T cell repertoires in cytomegalovirus infection. Their specific antigens are unknown. TCRdb ran MiXCR on the reads and lists one entry per CDR3 protein. Among 370,000 or so distinct CDR3 sequences listed, about 32% were seen once. The material sequenced was cultured PBMCs, taken from culture after CMV antigen stimulation. The receptors shown here come from a human donor in good health (CMV status not recorded). Some clones in this sample may be carry-over from other donors' samples. Both conserved end residues are part of each CDR3. Each record gives: V gene, J gene, clone size, D gene, CDR3 protein, CDR3 DNA. A D gene is named only where the DNA matches it firmly. A row's size may be missing; if present it is once, few, many or a size class.

V gene: TRBV4-1; J gene: TRBJ2-1; clone size: .; D gene: TRBD2; CDR3 protein: CASSLRLAGGTYNEQFF; CDR3 DNA: TGCGCCAGCAGCCTTCGACTAGCGGGAGGAACCTACAATGAGCAGTTCTTC
V gene: TRBV19; J gene: TRBJ2-1; clone size: once; D gene: .; CDR3 protein: CASKSAVIYNEQFF; CDR3 DNA: TGTGCCAGTAAGTCAGCGGTCATCTACAATGAGCAGTTCTTC
V gene: TRBV14; J gene: TRBJ2-1; clone size: .; D gene: .; CDR3 protein: CASSQSDRHEQFF; CDR3 DNA: TGTGCCAGCAGCCAAAGCGACCGACATGAGCAGTTCTTC
V gene: TRBV28; J gene: TRBJ2-2; clone size: .; D gene: .; CDR3 protein: CASSRGTAGELFF; CDR3 DNA: TGTGCCAGCAGTAGGGGAACCGCCGGGGAGCTGTTTTTT
V gene: TRBV11-2; J gene: TRBJ2-1; clone size: .; D gene: .; CDR3 protein: CASRSGRSSYNEQFF; CDR3 DNA: TGTGCCAGCAGATCAGGCAGGAGCTCCTACAATGAGCAGTTCTTC
V gene: TRBV11-1; J gene: TRBJ1-1; clone size: few; D gene: .; CDR3 protein: CASSFGGSATEAFF; CDR3 DNA: TGTGCCAGCAGCTTTGGAGGATCCGCCACTGAAGCTTTCTTT
V gene: TRBV6-2/TRBV6-3; J gene: TRBJ2-1; clone size: many; D gene: TRBD2; CDR3 protein: CASDPGLAGYNEQFF; CDR3 DNA: TGTGCCAGCGATCCGGGACTAGCGGGATACAATGAGCAGTTCTTC
V gene: TRBV25-1; J gene: TRBJ1-1; clone size: .; D gene: TRBD1; CDR3 protein: CASSKGQGRSPEAFF; CDR3 DNA: TGTGCCAGCAGTAAGGGACAGGGACGGAGCCCTGAAGCTTTCTTT
V gene: TRBV6-2/TRBV6-3; J gene: TRBJ1-5; clone size: .; D gene: .; CDR3 protein: CASSYNWESQPQHF; CDR3 DNA: TGTGCCAGCAGTTACAATTGGGAATCGCAGCCCCAGCATTTT
V gene: TRBV30; J gene: TRBJ1-1; clone size: .; D gene: TRBD1; CDR3 protein: CAWSSRDRDLNEAFF; CDR3 DNA: TGTGCCTGGAGTTCCCGGGACAGGGACTTGAATGAAGCTTTCTTT
V gene: TRBV6-6; J gene: TRBJ2-1; clone size: .; D gene: TRBD2; CDR3 protein: CASSPGTRLSHNEQFF; CDR3 DNA: TGTGCCAGCAGTCCCGGGACTAGGTTATCCCACAATGAGCAGTTCTTC
V gene: TRBV12-3/TRBV12-4; J gene: TRBJ2-5; clone size: .; D gene: .; CDR3 protein: CASSLPPQGRGETQYF; CDR3 DNA: TGTGCCAGCAGTTTACCCCCCCAGGGGCGGGGAGAGACCCAGTACTTC
V gene: TRBV6-6; J gene: TRBJ2-7; clone size: .; D gene: .; CDR3 protein: CASRLSTGRTAYEQYF; CDR3 DNA: TGTGCCAGCAGACTCTCAACGGGGAGGACAGCCTACGAGCAGTACTTC
V gene: TRBV28; J gene: TRBJ1-1; clone size: .; D gene: .; CDR3 protein: CASSLVGFEAFF; CDR3 DNA: TGTGCCAGCAGTTTGGTAGGGTTTGAAGCTTTCTTT
V gene: TRBV7-6; J gene: TRBJ1-3; clone size: .; D gene: .; CDR3 protein: CASSLKDKSSGNTIYF; CDR3 DNA: TGTGCCAGCAGCTTAAAGGACAAGAGCTCTGGAAACACCATATATTTT
V gene: TRBV6-2/TRBV6-3; J gene: TRBJ2-1; clone size: .; D gene: TRBD2; CDR3 protein: CASSPYFAGGLRGKHSNEQFF; CDR3 DNA: TGTGCCAGCAGTCCCTATTTCGCGGGAGGGCTTAGGGGAAAACATAGCAATGAGCAGTTCTTC
V gene: TRBV7-2; J gene: TRBJ2-7; clone size: .; D gene: TRBD2; CDR3 protein: CASSHRIHASGIGYEQYF; CDR3 DNA: TGTGCCAGCAGCCATCGAATACATGCGAGCGGGATAGGTTACGAGCAGTACTTC
V gene: TRBV12-3/TRBV12-4; J gene: TRBJ1-3; clone size: few; D gene: .; CDR3 protein: CASSLVRVRDTIYF; CDR3 DNA: TGTGCCAGCAGCCTTGTCCGAGTGCGGGACACCATATATTTT
V gene: TRBV9; J gene: TRBJ2-1; clone size: once; D gene: TRBD2; CDR3 protein: CASSVDGRVSAEQFF; CDR3 DNA: TGTGCCAGCAGCGTAGACGGGAGGGTTTCCGCTGAGCAGTTCTTC
V gene: TRBV14; J gene: TRBJ2-1; clone size: many; D gene: TRBD2; CDR3 protein: CASSLRTSGSSYNEQFF; CDR3 DNA: TGTGCCAGCAGTCTACGGACTAGCGGTTCCTCCTACAATGAGCAGTTCTTC
V gene: TRBV29-1; J gene: TRBJ2-3; clone size: .; D gene: TRBD2; CDR3 protein: CSVLAGGADTQYF; CDR3 DNA: TGCAGCGTACTAGCGGGAGGAGCAGATACGCAGTATTTT
V gene: TRBV7-2; J gene: TRBJ2-7; clone size: .; D gene: TRBD2; CDR3 protein: CASSLRTSWPDEQYF; CDR3 DNA: TGTGCCAGCAGCCTCCGGACTAGCTGGCCCGACGAGCAGTACTTC
V gene: TRBV5-4; J gene: TRBJ2-3; clone size: .; D gene: .; CDR3 protein: CASSSYKSLTDTQYF; CDR3 DNA: TGTGCCAGCAGCTCGTACAAATCCCTCACAGATACGCAGTATTTT
V gene: TRBV4-1; J gene: TRBJ2-1; clone size: few; D gene: .; CDR3 protein: CASSNKGSRGDNEQFF; CDR3 DNA: TGCGCCAGCTCTAACAAAGGGTCCAGGGGAGACAATGAGCAGTTCTTC
V gene: TRBV4-2; J gene: TRBJ2-2; clone size: .; D gene: .; CDR3 protein: CASSPRSGLYTGELFF; CDR3 DNA: TGTGCCAGCAGCCCCCGATCCGGGCTGTACACCGGGGAGCTGTTTTTT
V gene: TRBV30; J gene: TRBJ1-6; clone size: .; D gene: .; CDR3 protein: CAWSVSGGLAPLHF; CDR3 DNA: TGTGCCTGGAGTGTCTCCGGGGGTCTGGCACCCCTCCACTTT